The source of this TCR beta chain is a study of T cell responses to AZD1222 COVID-19 vaccine. Study conclusions and caveats: Females made up more of the donors, who were largely white British, and clonal diversity may have come out too low. Spike-specific TCR breadth and depth went up after people got two AZD1222 doses. Among vaccine-associated CD4 TCRs, coverage spanned spike, with dominance at 160-218 and 743-854.

Measured with immunoSEQ multiplex PCR; TCRdb has only the in-frame clones, and not every one. The repertoire holds 140,000 to 150,000 clones, with 75% to 90% as singletons. CDR1 and CDR2 (germline): KGHSH, LQKENI. V shed 5 bases, J shed 4 bases, and the junction held 7 bases outside the gene matches. CDR3 length: 14 amino acids. Comments on this clone: Antigen unknown.

The receptor was isolated from an adult in good health. The specimen comprised peripheral blood, sampled on day 0 of AZD1222 vaccination. This chain uses TRBV18 with TRBJ2-7; 8 bases line up with TRBD1. CDR3 region: CASSARTGRYEQYF. The CDR3 nucleotides are TGTGCCAGCTCAGCACGGACAGGGAGGTACGAGCAGTACTTC.